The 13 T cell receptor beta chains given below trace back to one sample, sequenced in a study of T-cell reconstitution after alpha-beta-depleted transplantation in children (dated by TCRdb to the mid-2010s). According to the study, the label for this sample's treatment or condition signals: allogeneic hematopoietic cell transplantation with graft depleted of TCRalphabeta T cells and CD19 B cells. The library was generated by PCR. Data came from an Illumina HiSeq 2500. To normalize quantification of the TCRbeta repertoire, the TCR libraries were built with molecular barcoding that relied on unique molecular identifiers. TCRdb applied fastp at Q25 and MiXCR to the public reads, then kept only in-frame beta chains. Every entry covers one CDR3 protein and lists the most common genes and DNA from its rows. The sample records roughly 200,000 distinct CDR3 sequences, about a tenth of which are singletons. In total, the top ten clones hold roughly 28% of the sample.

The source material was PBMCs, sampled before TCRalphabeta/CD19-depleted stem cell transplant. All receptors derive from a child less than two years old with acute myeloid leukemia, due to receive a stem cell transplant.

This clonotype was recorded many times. CDR3 in DNA: TGTGCCAGCAGCTTGGGCGGGGCCCTCTCTGGGGCCAACGTCCTGACTTTC. This sequence encodes CASSLGGALSGANVLTF. V usage is TRBV7-2 and J usage is TRBJ2-6; D may be TRBD2 (6 bases). The CDR3 loop spans 17 amino acids. Germline-derived CDR1 and CDR2 are SGHTA and FQGNSA. Trimming stripped 3 bases from V and 0 bases from J, with 12 bases between.

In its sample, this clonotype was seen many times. The CDR3 DNA reads as TGCAGTGCTAGGTGGCGGTCGGCCGGAGGAAATACGCAGTATTTT. As protein: CSARWRSAGGNTQYF. This sequence joins TRBV20-1 and TRBJ2-3; D is perhaps TRBD2 (5 bases). The CDR3 length is 15 residues. Germline assignment: CDR1 DFQATT and CDR2 SNEGSKA (reference sequence). V lost 3 bases and J lost 7, with 20 bases in between.

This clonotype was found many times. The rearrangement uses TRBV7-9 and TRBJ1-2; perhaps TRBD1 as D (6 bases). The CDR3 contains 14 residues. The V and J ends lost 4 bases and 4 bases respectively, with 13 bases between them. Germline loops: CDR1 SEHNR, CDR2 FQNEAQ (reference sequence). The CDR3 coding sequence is TGTGCCAGCAGCTCAATAGAACAGGGCTATGGCTACACCTTC. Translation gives CASSSIEQGYGYTF. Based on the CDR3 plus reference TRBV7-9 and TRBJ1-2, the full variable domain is DTGVSQNPRHKITKRGQNVTFRCDPISEHNRLYWYRQTLGQGPEFLTYFQNEAQLEKSRLLSDRFSAERPKGSFSTLEIQRTEQGDSAMYLCASSSIEQGYGYTFGSGTRLTVV.

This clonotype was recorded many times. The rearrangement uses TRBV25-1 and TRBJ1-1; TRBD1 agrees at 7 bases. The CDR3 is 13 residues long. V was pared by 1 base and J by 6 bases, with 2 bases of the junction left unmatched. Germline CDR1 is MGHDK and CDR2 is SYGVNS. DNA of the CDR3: TGTGCCAGCAGTGAATGGGGACAGTCTGAAGCTTTCTTT. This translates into CASSEWGQSEAFF.

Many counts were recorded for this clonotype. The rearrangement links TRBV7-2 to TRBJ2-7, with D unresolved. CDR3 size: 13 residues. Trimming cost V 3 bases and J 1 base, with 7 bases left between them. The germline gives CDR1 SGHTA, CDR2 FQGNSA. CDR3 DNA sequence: TGTGCCAGCAGCTTCGTAGGGTCCTACGAGCAGTACTTC. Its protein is CASSFVGSYEQYF.

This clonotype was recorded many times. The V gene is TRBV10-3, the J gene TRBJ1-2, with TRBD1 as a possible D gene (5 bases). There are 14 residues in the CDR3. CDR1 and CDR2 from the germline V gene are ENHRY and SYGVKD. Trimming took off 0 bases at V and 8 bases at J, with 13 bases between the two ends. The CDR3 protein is CAISESSGRKGYTF. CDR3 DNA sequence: TGTGCCATCAGTGAGTCGTCGGGGCGGAAGGGCTACACCTTC.

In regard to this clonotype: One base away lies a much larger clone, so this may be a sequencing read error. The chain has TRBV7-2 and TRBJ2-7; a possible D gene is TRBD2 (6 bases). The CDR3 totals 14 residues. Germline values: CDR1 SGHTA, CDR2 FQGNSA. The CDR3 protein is CASSFTSIGYEQSF. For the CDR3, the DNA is TGTGCCAGCAGCTTTACTAGCATAGGCTACGAGCAGTCCTTC.

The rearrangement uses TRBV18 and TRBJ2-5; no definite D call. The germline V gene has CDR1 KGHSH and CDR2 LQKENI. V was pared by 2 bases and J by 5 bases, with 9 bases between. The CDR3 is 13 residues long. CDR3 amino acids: CASSPAPQETQYF. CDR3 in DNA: TGTGCCAGCTCACCAGCCCCACAGGAGACCCAGTACTTC.

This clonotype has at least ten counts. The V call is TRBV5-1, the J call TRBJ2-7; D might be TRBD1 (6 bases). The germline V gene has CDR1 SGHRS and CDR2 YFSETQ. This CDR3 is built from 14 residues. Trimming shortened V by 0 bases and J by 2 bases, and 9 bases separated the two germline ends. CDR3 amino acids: CASSLGQATYEQYF. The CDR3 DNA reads TGCGCCAGCAGCTTGGGACAGGCAACCTACGAGCAGTACTTC.

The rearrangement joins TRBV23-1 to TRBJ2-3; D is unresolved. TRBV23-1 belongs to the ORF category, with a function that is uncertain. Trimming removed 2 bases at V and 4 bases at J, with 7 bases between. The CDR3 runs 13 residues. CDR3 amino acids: CASSQRSADTQYF. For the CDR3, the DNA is TGCGCCAGCAGTCAACGGTCCGCAGATACGCAGTATTTT.

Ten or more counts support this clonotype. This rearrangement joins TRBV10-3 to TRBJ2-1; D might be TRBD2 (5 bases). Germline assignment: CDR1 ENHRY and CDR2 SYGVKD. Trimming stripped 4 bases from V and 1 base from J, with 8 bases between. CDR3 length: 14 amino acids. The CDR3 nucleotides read TGTGCCATCAGTGGAGGGTTATCCTACAATGAGCAGTTCTTC. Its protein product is CAISGGLSYNEQFF.

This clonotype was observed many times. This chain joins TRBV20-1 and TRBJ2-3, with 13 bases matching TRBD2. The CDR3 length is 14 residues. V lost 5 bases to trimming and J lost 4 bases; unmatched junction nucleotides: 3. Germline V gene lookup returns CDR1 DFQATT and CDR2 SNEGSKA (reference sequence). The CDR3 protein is CSAQLAGGPDTQYF. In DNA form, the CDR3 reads TGCAGTGCTCAACTAGCGGGAGGGCCAGATACGCAGTATTTT.

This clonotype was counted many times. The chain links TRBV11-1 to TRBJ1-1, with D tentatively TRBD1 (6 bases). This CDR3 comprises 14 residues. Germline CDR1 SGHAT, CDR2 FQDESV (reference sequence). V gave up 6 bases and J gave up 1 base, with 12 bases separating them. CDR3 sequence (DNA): TGTGCCAGCAGGTCACCGGACAGGAACACTGAAGCTTTCTTT. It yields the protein CASRSPDRNTEAFF.